This T cell receptor beta chain emerged from a study of post-analysis software for immune sequencing data (dated by TCRdb to between 2015 and 2017). Regarding the research as a whole: Relapsing-remitting, secondary progressive and progressive-relapsing multiple sclerosis were recorded as disease courses, and subtype annotation was lacking for some patients. The patient repertoires were set against 11 previously published healthy control repertoires from donors whose ages ranged from 6 to 25 years. A subset of samples was prepared in parallel using single-end sample barcoding, then pooled and co-amplified after Illumina adapter ligation. Summary of the overall study and its limitations: Significantly higher frequencies in patients than in controls were found for several TRBV segments, including TRBV5-6, TRBV5-1 and TRBV20-1. The multiple sclerosis patient group was slightly younger than the control group. Multiple sclerosis patients had significantly lower normalized Chao1 diversity than controls, a result that suggests substantial peripheral T-cell clonal expansion. Strong co-clustering of samples prepared in the same batch was shown by direct clustering with F measure, prompting a batch-effect correction.

Libraries were made using PCR. Sequencing was performed on an Illumina HiSeq 2500. To reduce PCR and sequencing biases, unique molecular identifiers were built into the TCR beta cDNA libraries. Roughly 0.5 million cDNA molecules were obtained per 1 to 10 million input T cells, so each molecule approximated one T cell. Patient libraries were prepared and sequenced with the same protocol used for the earlier healthy control dataset. Samples belonging to the same batch were prepared together, multiplexed and sequenced on a shared HiSeq lane. Per the original workflow: Raw barcoded reads were processed with MIGEC, and single-read molecular identifier groups were discarded before consensus assembly and CDR3 extraction. VDJtools was used for post-analysis of the clonotype tables, and diversity was normalized by down-sampling every dataset to the size of the smallest sample. To correct batch-related cross-sample contamination, repertoire overlap clustering matched CDR3 amino acid sequences but not nucleotide sequences. The public reads were reprocessed in TCRdb via fastp at Q25 and MiXCR, keeping in-frame beta chains. Identical CDR3 proteins give one entry, which carries the most common genes and DNA. TCRdb, not the original authors, processed these V and J calls. The sample table shows 250,000 to 300,000 distinct CDR3 sequences, and 36% are seen once. Of the sample, around 5.2% falls within the top ten clones.

To demonstrate the VDJtools post-analysis software, TCR beta repertoires were profiled from the peripheral blood of 10 to 15 young patients with multiple sclerosis. The multiple sclerosis patients were children and adolescents ranging in age from roughly 6 to 16 years. With regard to this clonotype: Which antigen it targets is not known. One base away there is no much larger clone; base qualities are not given.

Inclusive of the bounding cysteine and phenylalanine, the CDR3 is 14 residues long. This entry keeps only the CDR3 DNA: 42 bases, framed from base 1. Trimming costs V 3 bases and J 0 bases, and their ends lie 3 bases apart. The germline V gene gives CDR1 as MRHNA and CDR2 as SNTAGT. The origin of this receptor is a girl aged 10 to 17 with multiple sclerosis. The V and J segments used are TRBV6-4 and TRBJ2-6; the D gene is unclear. The sequenced sample was blood. The DNA sequence is as follows: TGTGCCAGCAGTGAGCGCTCTGGGGCCAACGTCCTGACTTTC. It codes for CASSERSGANVLTF.